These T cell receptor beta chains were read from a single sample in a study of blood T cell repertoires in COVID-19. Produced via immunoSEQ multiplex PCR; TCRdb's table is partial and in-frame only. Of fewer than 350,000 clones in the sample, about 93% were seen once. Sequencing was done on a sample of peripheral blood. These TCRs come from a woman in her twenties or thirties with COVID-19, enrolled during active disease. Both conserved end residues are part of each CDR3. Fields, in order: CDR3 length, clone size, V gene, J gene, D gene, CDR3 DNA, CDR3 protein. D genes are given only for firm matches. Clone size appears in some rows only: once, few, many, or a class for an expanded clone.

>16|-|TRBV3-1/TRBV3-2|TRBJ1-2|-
TGTGCCAGCAGCCCGCCAGGGGATCCGTCCAACTATGGCTACACCTTC
CASSPPGDPSNYGYTF
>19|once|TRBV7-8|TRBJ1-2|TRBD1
TGTGCCAGCAGCTTAAGTACTGGGTGGGGACAGGGGGCAAACTATGGCTACACCTTC
CASSLSTGWGQGANYGYTF
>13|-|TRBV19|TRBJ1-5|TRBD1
TGTGCCACCTCGGACAGGTGGAATCAGCCCCAGCATTTT
CATSDRWNQPQHF
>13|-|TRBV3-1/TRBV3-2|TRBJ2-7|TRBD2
TGTGCCAGCAGCCAGGGGGAGGGGACCGAGCAGTACTTC
CASSQGEGTEQYF
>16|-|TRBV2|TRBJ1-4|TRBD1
TGTGCCAGCAGCGGAACAGGGGGCGTCCCTAATGAAAAACTGTTTTTT
CASSGTGGVPNEKLFF
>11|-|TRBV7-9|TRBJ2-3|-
TGTGCCAGCAGCATACAGGATACGCAGTATTTT
CASSIQDTQYF
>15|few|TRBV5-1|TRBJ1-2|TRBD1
TGCGCCAGCAGCCAGGACAGGCCAACTAACTATGGCTACACCTTC
CASSQDRPTNYGYTF
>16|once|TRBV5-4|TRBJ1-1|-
TGTGCCAGCAGGCCGAACGGGGGAGAATTACACACTGAAGCTTTCTTT
CASRPNGGELHTEAFF
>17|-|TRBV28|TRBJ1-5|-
TGTGCCAGCAGTTTGTCCCGGGGAGGGGCAAGCAATCAGCCCCAGCATTTT
CASSLSRGGASNQPQHF
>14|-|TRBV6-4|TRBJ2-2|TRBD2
TGTGCCACAGCACGGGAGGAAGGCACCGGGGAGCTGTTTTTT
CATAREEGTGELFF
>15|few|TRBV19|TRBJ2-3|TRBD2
TGTGCCAGTAGTATGGGAGCGGGAGCCACAGATACGCAGTATTTT
CASSMGAGATDTQYF